The clone carrying this TCR beta chain was detected ten times or more. Time point reported: patch test 1, 2 weeks after DPC sensitization. The treatment here: therapeutic diphenylcyclopropenone sensitization with weekly scalp DPC. The data originate from a study of human T cells and chemical hapten exposure. TCRdb passed the RACE reads through MiXCR, listing each CDR3 protein once. The top ten clones hold 2% to 2.5% of a sample with around 380,000 distinct CDR3 sequences, approximately 4.4% of them seen once. This CDR3 is 15 amino acids long. V was shortened by 5 bases and J by 0 bases, with 10 bases between the two germline ends. Per germline, CDR1 SGHAT and CDR2 FQNNGV.

The chain combines TRBV11-2 with TRBJ1-4, with D maybe TRBD1 (5 bases). The TCR sequence derives from a woman between 50 and 59 years old with alopecia areata. Some clones in this sample may be carry-over from other donors' samples. Source: whole blood, taken in connection with sensitization to the hapten diphenylcyclopropenone (DPC). The CDR3 DNA follows: TGTGCCAGCAGCCAGTCGGGGGCAACTAATGAAAAACTGTTTTTT. This gives the protein CASSQSGATNEKLFF.